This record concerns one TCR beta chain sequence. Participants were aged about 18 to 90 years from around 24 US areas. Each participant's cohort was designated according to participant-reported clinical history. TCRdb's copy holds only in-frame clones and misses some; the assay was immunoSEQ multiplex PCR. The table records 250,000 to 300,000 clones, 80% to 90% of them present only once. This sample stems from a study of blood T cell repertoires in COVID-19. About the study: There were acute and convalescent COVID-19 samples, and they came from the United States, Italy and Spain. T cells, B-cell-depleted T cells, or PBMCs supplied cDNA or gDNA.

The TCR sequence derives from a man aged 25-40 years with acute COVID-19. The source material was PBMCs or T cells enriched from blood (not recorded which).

Here the CDR3 reads CASSLVSTGPTDTQYF. DNA of the CDR3: TGTGCCAGCAGCTTAGTATCAACAGGGCCCACAGATACGCAGTATTTT. The rearrangement joins TRBV7-2 to TRBJ2-3; maybe TRBD1 (6 bases). Germline CDR1 reads SGHTA; CDR2 reads FQGNSA. The V and J ends lost 1 base and 2 bases respectively, with 13 bases between them. CDR3 length: 16 residues.